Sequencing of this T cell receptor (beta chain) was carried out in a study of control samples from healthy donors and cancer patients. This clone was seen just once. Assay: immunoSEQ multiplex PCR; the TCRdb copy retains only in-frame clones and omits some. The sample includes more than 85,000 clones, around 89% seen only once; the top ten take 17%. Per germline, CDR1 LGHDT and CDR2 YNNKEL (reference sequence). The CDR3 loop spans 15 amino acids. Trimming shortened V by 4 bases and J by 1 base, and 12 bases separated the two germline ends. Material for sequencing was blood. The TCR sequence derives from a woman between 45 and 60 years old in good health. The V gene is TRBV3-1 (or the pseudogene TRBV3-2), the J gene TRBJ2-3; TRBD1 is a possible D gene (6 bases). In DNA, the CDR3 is TGTGCCAGCAGCCTTCAGGGGAGAGGCACAGATACGCAGTATTTT. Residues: CASSLQGRGTDTQYF.